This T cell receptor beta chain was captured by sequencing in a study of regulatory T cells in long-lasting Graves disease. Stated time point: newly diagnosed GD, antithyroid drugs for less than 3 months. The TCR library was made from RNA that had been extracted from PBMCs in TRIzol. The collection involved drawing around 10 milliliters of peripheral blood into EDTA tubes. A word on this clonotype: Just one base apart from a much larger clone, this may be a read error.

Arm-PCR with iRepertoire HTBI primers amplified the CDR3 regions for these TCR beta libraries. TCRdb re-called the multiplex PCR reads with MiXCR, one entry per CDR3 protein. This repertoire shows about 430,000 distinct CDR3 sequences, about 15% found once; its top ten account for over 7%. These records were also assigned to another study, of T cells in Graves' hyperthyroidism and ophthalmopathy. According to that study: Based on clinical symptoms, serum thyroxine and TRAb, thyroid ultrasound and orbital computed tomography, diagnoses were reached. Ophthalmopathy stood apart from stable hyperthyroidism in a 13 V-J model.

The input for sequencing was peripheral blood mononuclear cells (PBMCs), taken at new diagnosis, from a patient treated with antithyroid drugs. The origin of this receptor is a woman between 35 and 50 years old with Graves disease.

The DNA for the CDR3 is TGCAGTGCTACCCCGGCCCGGGCCAATGAGCAGTACTTC. It encodes CSATPARANEQYF. The chain uses TRBV20-1 and TRBJ2-7; D is unclear. Germline values: CDR1 DFQATT, CDR2 SNEGSKA (reference sequence). This CDR3 has 13 amino acids. Trimming pared 4 bases from V and 7 bases from J, leaving 17 bases between.